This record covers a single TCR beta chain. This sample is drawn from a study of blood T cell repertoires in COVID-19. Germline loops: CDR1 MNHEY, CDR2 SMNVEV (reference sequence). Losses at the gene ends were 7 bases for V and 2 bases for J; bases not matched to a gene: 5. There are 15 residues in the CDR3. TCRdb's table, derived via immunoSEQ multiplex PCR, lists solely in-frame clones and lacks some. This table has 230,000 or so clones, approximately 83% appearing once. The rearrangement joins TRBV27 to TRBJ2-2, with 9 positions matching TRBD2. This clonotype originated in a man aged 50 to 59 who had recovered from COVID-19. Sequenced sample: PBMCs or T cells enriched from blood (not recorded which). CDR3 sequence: CASKLTSGNTGELFF. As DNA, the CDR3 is TGTGCCAGCAAACTGACTAGCGGTAACACCGGGGAGCTGTTTTTT.